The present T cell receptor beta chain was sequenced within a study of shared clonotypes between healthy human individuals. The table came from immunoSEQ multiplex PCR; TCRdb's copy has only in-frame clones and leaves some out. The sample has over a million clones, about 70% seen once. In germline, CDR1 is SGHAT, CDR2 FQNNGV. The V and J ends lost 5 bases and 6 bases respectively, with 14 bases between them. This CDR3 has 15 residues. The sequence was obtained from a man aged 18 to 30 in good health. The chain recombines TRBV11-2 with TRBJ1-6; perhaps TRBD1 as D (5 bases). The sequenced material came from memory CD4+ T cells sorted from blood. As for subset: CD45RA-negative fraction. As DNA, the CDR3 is TGTGCCAGCAGCCCTCAATTCGGGGGTAATTCACCCCTCCACTTT. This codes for CASSPQFGGNSPLHF.